This TCR beta chain emerged from a study of long-term antiretroviral therapy in people with HIV. General study points: Subsequent to ART, diversity was augmented yet persisted below that of transplant donor controls.

Each contributor possessed a minimum of one pre-ART and a minimum of two post-ART PBMC samples. This CDR3 has 9 amino acids. From germline, CDR1 is SGDLS and CDR2 YYNGEE. Trimming took off 6 bases at V and 9 bases at J, with 7 bases between the two ends. The authors ran the immunoSEQ assay, v3.0, at survey level. The study targeted about 35,000-50,000 T-cell genomes per sample in sequencing. This table comes from immunoSEQ multiplex PCR, and its TCRdb copy is limited to in-frame clones, with some not included. In the table there are roughly 8,500 clones, over 75% of which are singletons. Note on this clone: Its antigen is still unknown.

The material sequenced was unsorted PBMCs, taken 2.6 years before starting antiretroviral therapy. This sequence was found in a man between 35 and 55 years old with HIV. This rearrangement joins TRBV9 to TRBJ2-7; no clear D. The CDR3: CASNLGQYF. The CDR3 nucleotides read TGTGCCAGCAACCTAGGGCAGTACTTC.